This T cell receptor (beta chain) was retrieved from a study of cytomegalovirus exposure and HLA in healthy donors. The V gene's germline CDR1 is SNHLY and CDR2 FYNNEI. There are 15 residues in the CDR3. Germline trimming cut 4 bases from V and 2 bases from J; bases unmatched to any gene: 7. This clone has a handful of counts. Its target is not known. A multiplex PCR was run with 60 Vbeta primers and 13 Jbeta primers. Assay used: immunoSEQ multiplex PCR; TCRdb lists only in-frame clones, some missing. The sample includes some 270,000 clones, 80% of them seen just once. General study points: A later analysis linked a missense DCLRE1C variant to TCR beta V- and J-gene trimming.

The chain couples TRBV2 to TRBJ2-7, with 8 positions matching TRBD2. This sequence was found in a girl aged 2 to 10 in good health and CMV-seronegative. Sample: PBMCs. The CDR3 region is CASSAGGGFTYEQYF. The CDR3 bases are TGTGCCAGCAGTGCGGGCGGGGGGTTTACCTACGAGCAGTACTTC.